The 20 T cell receptor beta chains below all came from one sample that was sequenced in a study of cytomegalovirus exposure and HLA in healthy donors. Data came from immunoSEQ multiplex PCR; TCRdb stores just in-frame clones and leaves some out. Altogether more than 110,000 clones are present, 85% to 90% being singletons, with the ten largest covering less than 3%. The sequencing sample was made of PBMCs. The receptors were gathered from a man between 18 and 29 years old in good health and CMV-seronegative.

J is TRBJ2-1 and V is TRBV6-5, with 10 bases fitting TRBD2. From germline, CDR1 is MNHEY and CDR2 SVGAGI. The CDR3 runs to 16 residues. Trimming cost V 2 bases and J 7 bases; bases outside gene matches: 8. The CDR3 region has the DNA TGTGCCAGCAGTTACCACAGCGGGGGGGACTTGAATGAGCAGTTCTTC. This gives the protein CASSYHSGGDLNEQFF.

This CDR3 is CASINSGMYSEQYF. The CDR3 DNA sequence: TGTGCCAGCATCAATAGCGGGATGTACTCCGAGCAGTACTTC. The chain couples TRBV6-5 to TRBJ2-7; 8 bases align to TRBD2. Looked up from germline, CDR1 is MNHEY and CDR2 is SVGAGI. The J segment lost 6 bases and the V segment lost 7 bases, leaving 11 bases of the junction unmatched. CDR3 size: 14 residues.

The chain employs TRBV6-4 and TRBJ2-2; possibly TRBD1 for D (5 bases). CDR3 length equals 13 residues. Germline V gene lookup returns CDR1 MRHNA and CDR2 SNTAGT. V lost 2 bases, J lost 8 bases, and 9 bases lay in between. The CDR3 region has the DNA TGTGCCAGCAGTGACCAGGGCGCGGGGGAGCTGTTTTTT. It yields the protein CASSDQGAGELFF.

The V gene is TRBV27, the J gene TRBJ2-2; 8 nucleotides agree with TRBD2. V lost 5 bases to trimming and J lost 1 base; unmatched junction nucleotides: 3. The CDR3 consists of 15 residues. Germline V lookup: CDR1 MNHEY, CDR2 SMNVEV (reference sequence). In DNA form, the CDR3 reads TGTGCCAGCAGTACAACTAGCGGGAACACCGGGGAGCTGTTTTTT. Protein product: CASSTTSGNTGELFF.

V is TRBV5-1 and J is TRBJ1-2; TRBD1 agrees at 7 bases. CDR1 SGHRS and CDR2 YFSETQ come from the germline V gene. Losses at the gene ends were 0 bases for V and 3 bases for J; bases not matched to a gene: 5. The CDR3 is 15 residues long. Written as DNA, the CDR3 is TGCGCCAGCAGCTTGGCCACAGGGGAGTACTATGGCTACACCTTC. Its translation is CASSLATGEYYGYTF.

This chain joins TRBV2 and TRBJ1-1; D is uncertain. The germline V and J ends were trimmed by 7 bases and 4 bases, with 13 bases remaining between them. CDR1 is SNHLY, CDR2 FYNNEI, per germline. This CDR3 is 13 amino acids long. For the CDR3, the DNA is TGTGCCAGCACCACAGACCCCGCCACTGAAGCTTTCTTT. It yields the protein CASTTDPATEAFF.

This chain uses TRBV19 with TRBJ2-5; perhaps TRBD2 as D (6 bases). The germline gives CDR1 LNHDA, CDR2 SQIVND (reference sequence). The CDR3 has 17 amino acids. The V and J ends lost 0 bases and 4 bases respectively, with 18 bases between them. In DNA form, the CDR3 reads TGTGCCAGTAGTATAGAGGTAGAGGGAGGTCGGCCAGAGACCCAGTACTTC. This encodes CASSIEVEGGRPETQYF.

This chain uses TRBV7-2 with TRBJ1-1; D might be TRBD1 (6 bases). The CDR3 is 17 residues long. V lost 1 base and J 1 base, leaving 16 bases between the germline ends. The germline CDR1 and CDR2 sequences are SGHTA and FQGNSA. This CDR3 reads CASSLVRSTGTNTEAFF. CDR3 nucleotide sequence: TGTGCCAGCAGCTTAGTTCGTAGCACAGGGACGAACACTGAAGCTTTCTTT. The whole variable domain, filled in from reference TRBV7-2 and TRBJ1-1, reads GAGVSQSPSNKVTEKGKDVELRCDPISGHTALYWYRQSLGQGLEFLIYFQGNSAPDKSGLPSDRFSAERTGGSVSTLTIQRTQQEDSAVYLCASSLVRSTGTNTEAFFGQGTRLTVV.

The chain combines TRBV4-1 with TRBJ2-7, with TRBD1 matching over 9 bases. Germline V gives CDR1 MGHRA, CDR2 YSYEKL. After removal of 1 base from V and 6 bases from J, the junction contained 7 bases not matched to a gene. CDR3 length equals 15 residues. The CDR3 coding sequence is TGCGCCAGCAGCCAAGGTACGGGACAGGGTACCGAGCAGTACTTC. Its translation: CASSQGTGQGTEQYF.

The chain carries TRBV11-2 and TRBJ1-1; no firm D call. The CDR3 loop spans 13 amino acids. V was trimmed by 5 bases and J by 11 bases, leaving 18 bases between them. From germline, CDR1 is SGHAT and CDR2 FQNNGV. This chain's CDR3 is CASSPNHRHGAFF. CDR3 in DNA: TGTGCCAGCAGCCCCAATCACAGACATGGGGCTTTCTTT.

The rearrangement joins TRBV9 to TRBJ1-2; D remains ambiguous. Germline assignment: CDR1 SGDLS and CDR2 YYNGEE. Trimming took off 6 bases at V and 3 bases at J, with 21 bases between the two ends. The CDR3 has 16 amino acids. CDR3 protein: CASTGEGVADDYGYTF. The DNA of the CDR3 is TGTGCCAGCACTGGGGAGGGTGTGGCTGATGACTATGGCTACACCTTC.

The chain has TRBV10-3 and TRBJ2-2, with TRBD2 identical over 10 bases. J was trimmed by 3 bases and V by 6 bases; bases with no gene match: 10. Germline CDR1 is ENHRY and CDR2 is SYGVKD. The length of the CDR3 is 17 residues. In nucleotides, the CDR3 is TGTGCCATCAGAGAGACTAGCGGGCGATTCGACACCGGGGAGCTGTTTTTT. This translates into CAIRETSGRFDTGELFF.

This clone was detected a few times. V gene TRBV29-1 combines with J gene TRBJ2-7; 8 bases are shared with TRBD2. V shed 2 bases and J 6 bases; nucleotides not matched to a gene: 12. Germline CDR1 is SQVTM and CDR2 is ANQGSEA. The CDR3 covers 15 residues. Here the CDR3 reads CSVELAGYGSGEQYF. CDR3 DNA: TGCAGCGTTGAACTAGCGGGCTATGGATCGGGCGAGCAGTACTTC.

The chain joins TRBV5-1 to TRBJ2-7; 8 positions agree with TRBD1. The CDR3 covers 14 residues. Trimming cost V 3 bases and J 7 bases; bases outside gene matches: 9. Germline values: CDR1 SGHRS, CDR2 YFSETQ. The CDR3 nucleotides read TGCGCCAGCAGCTCCTTGGACAGGGTTTGGGAGCAGTACTTC. This gives the protein CASSSLDRVWEQYF.

CDR3 coding DNA: TGTGCCAGCAGTGATGAAGCGGGGGCATACAATGAGCAGTTCTTC. Protein: CASSDEAGAYNEQFF. The gene calls are TRBV2 and TRBJ2-1; TRBD2 matches at 8 bases. CDR3 size: 15 residues. The germline gives CDR1 SNHLY, CDR2 FYNNEI. Losses at the gene ends were 3 bases for V and 4 bases for J; bases not matched to a gene: 5.

The chain couples TRBV7-7 to TRBJ2-3, with TRBD2 as a possible D gene (6 bases). This CDR3 has 14 residues. V shed 5 bases and J shed 4 bases, with 13 bases lying between them. Germline loops: CDR1 SSHAT, CDR2 FNYEAQ (reference sequence). This CDR3 reads CASSPGVAADTQYF. DNA of the CDR3: TGTGCCAGCAGCCCGGGGGTAGCTGCAGATACGCAGTATTTT.

This clone was recorded once. This sequence joins TRBV2 and TRBJ2-7; a weak D match, TRBD1 (6 bases). Trimming took off 8 bases at V and 2 bases at J, with 10 bases between the two ends. The length of the CDR3 is 12 residues. Germline V gene lookup returns CDR1 SNHLY and CDR2 FYNNEI. The CDR3 DNA follows: TGTGCCAGCGGGGGCAGAGCCTACGAGCAGTACTTC. Protein: CASGGRAYEQYF.

CDR3 coding DNA: TGTGCCAGCAGCCCTACCCGCCGGGCCAGCAGGGAAGAGACCCAGTACTTC. Residues: CASSPTRRASREETQYF. The chain recombines TRBV5-8 with TRBJ2-5; TRBD1 is a possible D gene (5 bases). The germline CDR1 and CDR2 sequences are SGHTS and YDEGEE. The CDR3 sequence is 17 residues long. Trimming stripped 4 bases from V and 3 bases from J, with 22 bases between.

The sample holds one count of this clone. This sequence joins TRBV5-4 and TRBJ2-2; 8 bases are shared with TRBD2. The V gene end was trimmed by 4 bases and the J gene end by 7 bases; junction bases not matched to a gene: 15. This CDR3 has 17 residues. Germline V gene lookup returns CDR1 SGHNT and CDR2 YYREEE (reference sequence). The CDR3 DNA reads as TGTGCCAGCAGCCCTCTAGCCGGGGGGGGCGGCGGCGGGGAGCTGTTTTTT. Its translation: CASSPLAGGGGGGELFF.

The V call is TRBV4-3, the J call TRBJ2-1, with D tentatively TRBD2 (5 bases). Germline CDR1 is LGHNA and CDR2 is YSLEER. Trimming pared 0 bases from V and 0 bases from J, leaving 12 bases between. This CDR3 region has 17 residues. For the CDR3, the DNA is TGCGCCAGCAGCCAAGATCGAGCGGAGAGCTCCTACAATGAGCAGTTCTTC. This sequence encodes CASSQDRAESSYNEQFF.